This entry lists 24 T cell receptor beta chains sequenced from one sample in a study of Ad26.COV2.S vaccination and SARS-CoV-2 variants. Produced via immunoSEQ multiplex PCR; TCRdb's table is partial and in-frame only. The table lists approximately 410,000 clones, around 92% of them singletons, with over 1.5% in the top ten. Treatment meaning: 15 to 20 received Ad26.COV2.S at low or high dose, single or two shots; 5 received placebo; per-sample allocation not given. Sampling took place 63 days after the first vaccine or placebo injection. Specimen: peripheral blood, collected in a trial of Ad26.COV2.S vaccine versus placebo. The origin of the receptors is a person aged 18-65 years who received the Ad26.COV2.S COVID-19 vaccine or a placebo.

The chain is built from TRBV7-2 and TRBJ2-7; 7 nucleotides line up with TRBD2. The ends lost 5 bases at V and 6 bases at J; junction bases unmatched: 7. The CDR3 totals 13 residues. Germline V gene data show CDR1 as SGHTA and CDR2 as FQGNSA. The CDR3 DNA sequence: TGTGCCAGCAGCCCGGGGCGGGGGATCGAGCAGTACTTC. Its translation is CASSPGRGIEQYF. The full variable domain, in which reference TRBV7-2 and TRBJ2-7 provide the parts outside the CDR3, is GAGVSQSPSNKVTEKGKDVELRCDPISGHTALYWYRQSLGQGLEFLIYFQGNSAPDKSGLPSDRFSAERTGGSVSTLTIQRTQQEDSAVYLCASSPGRGIEQYFGPGTRLTVT.

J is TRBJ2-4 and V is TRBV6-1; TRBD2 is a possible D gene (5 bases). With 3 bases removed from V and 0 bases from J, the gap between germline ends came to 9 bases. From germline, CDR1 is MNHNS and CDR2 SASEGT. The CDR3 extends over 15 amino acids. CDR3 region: CASSEDGLAKNIQYF. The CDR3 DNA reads TGTGCCAGCAGTGAGGATGGACTAGCCAAAAACATTCAGTACTTC.

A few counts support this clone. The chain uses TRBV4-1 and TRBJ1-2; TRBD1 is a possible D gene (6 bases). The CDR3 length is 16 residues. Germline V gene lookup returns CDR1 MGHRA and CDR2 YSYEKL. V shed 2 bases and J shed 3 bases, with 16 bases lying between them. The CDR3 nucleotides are TGCGCCAGCAGCCAAACCAACTCGAGGGGGGACTATGGCTACACCTTC. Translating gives CASSQTNSRGDYGYTF.

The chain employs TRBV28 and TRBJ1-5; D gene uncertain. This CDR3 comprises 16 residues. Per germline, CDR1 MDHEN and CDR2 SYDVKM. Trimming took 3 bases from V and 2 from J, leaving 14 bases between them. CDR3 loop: CASSFLIGLGNQPQHF. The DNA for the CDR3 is TGTGCCAGCAGTTTTTTGATTGGTTTGGGCAATCAGCCCCAGCATTTT.

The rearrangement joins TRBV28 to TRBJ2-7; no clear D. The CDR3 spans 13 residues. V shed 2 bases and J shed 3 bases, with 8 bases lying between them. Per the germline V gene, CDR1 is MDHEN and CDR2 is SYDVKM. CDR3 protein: CASSLDGSYEQYF. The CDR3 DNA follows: TGTGCCAGCAGTTTAGACGGTAGCTACGAGCAGTACTTC.

The CDR3: CASSLAGPMETQYF. CDR3 DNA: TGCGCCAGCAGCTTGGCCGGGCCCATGGAGACCCAGTACTTC. The chain carries TRBV5-1 and TRBJ2-5, with D hard to call. Looked up from germline, CDR1 is SGHRS and CDR2 is YFSETQ. Trimming pared 0 bases from V and 5 bases from J, leaving 11 bases between. The length of the CDR3 is 14 residues.

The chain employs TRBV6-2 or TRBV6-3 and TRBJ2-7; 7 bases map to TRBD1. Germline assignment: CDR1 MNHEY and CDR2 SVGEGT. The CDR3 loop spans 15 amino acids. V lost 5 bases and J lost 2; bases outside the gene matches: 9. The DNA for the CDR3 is TGTGCCAGCAGTAACAGGGGACCTTTCCCCTACGAGCAGTACTTC. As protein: CASSNRGPFPYEQYF.

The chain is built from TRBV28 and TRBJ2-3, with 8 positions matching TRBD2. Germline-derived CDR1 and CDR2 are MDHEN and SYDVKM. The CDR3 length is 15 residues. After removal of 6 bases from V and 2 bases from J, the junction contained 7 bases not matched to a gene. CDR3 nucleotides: TGTGCCAGCAGGGAAGCGGGGGTGAACACAGATACGCAGTATTTT. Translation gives CASREAGVNTDTQYF.

The chain's CDR3 is CAWSLGQRETQYF. CDR3 in DNA: TGTGCCTGGAGTCTCGGACAGAGGGAGACCCAGTACTTC. J is TRBJ2-5 and V is TRBV30, with D perhaps TRBD1 (6 bases). The V and J ends lost 2 bases and 5 bases respectively, with 12 bases between them. The CDR3 covers 13 residues. Germline assignment: CDR1 GTSNPN and CDR2 SVGIG (reference sequence).

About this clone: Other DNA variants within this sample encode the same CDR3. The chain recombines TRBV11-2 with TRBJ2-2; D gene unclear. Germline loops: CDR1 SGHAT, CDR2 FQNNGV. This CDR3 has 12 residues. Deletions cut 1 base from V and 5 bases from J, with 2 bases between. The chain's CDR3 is CASSLGTGELFF. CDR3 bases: TGTGCCAGCAGCTTAGGTACCGGGGAGCTGTTTTTT.

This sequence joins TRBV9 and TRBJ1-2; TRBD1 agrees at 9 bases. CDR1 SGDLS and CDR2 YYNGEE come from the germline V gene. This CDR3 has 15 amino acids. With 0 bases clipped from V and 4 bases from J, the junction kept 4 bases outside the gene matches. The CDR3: CASSVGGTGTYGYTF. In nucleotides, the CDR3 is TGTGCCAGCAGCGTAGGCGGGACAGGGACCTATGGCTACACCTTC.

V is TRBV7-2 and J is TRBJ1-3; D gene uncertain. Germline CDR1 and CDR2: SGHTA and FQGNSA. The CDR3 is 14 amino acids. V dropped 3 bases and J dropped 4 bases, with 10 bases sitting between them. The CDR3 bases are TGTGCCAGCAGCTTCGATGGCTCCGGAAACACCATATATTTT. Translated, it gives CASSFDGSGNTIYF.

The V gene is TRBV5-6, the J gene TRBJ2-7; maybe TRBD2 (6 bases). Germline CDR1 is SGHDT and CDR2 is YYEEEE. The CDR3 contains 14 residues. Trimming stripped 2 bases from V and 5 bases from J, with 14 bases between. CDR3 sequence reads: CASSLNGGLDEQYF. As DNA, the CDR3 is TGTGCCAGCAGCTTAAACGGGGGTCTGGACGAGCAGTACTTC.

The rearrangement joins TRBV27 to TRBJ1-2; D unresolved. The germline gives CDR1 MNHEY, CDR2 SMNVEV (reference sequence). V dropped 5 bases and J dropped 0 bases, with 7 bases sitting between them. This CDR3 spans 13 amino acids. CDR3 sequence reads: CASSAIANYGYTF. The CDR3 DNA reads TGTGCCAGCAGTGCGATTGCTAACTATGGCTACACCTTC.

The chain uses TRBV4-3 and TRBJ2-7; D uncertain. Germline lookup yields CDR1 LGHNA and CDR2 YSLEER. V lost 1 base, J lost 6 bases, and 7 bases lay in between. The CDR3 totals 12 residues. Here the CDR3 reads CASSQGPSEQYF. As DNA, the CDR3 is TGCGCCAGCAGCCAAGGTCCTAGCGAGCAGTACTTC.

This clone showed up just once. The CDR3 loop reads CASNRGSSWFGSYEQYF. The CDR3, as DNA: TGCGCCAGCAATCGGGGGTCCTCTTGGTTCGGATCCTACGAGCAGTACTTC. This sequence joins TRBV5-1 and TRBJ2-7, with a weak D call TRBD2 (6 bases). The germline CDR1 and CDR2 sequences are SGHRS and YFSETQ. The CDR3 has 17 amino acids. The ends were cut back, 6 bases at V and 1 base at J, with 23 bases in the middle.

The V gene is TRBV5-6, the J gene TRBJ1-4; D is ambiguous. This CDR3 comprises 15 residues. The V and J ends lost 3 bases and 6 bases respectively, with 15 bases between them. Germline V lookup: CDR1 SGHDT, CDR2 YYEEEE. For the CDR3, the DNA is TGTGCCAGCAGCTCCAGGACCGAAGGTGATGAAAAACTGTTTTTT. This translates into CASSSRTEGDEKLFF.

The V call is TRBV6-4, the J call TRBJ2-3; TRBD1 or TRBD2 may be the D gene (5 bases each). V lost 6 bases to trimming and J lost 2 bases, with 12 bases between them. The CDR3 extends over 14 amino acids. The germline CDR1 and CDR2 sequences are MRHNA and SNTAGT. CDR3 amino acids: CASSRGLNTDTQYF. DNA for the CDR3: TGTGCCAGCAGCCGGGGCCTTAACACAGATACGCAGTATTTT.

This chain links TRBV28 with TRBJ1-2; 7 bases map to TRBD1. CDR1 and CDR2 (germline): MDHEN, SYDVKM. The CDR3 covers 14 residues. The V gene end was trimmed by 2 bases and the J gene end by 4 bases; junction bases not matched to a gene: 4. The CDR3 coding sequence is TGTGCCAGCAGTTTACCGGACAGGCTCTATGGCTACACCTTC. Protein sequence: CASSLPDRLYGYTF.

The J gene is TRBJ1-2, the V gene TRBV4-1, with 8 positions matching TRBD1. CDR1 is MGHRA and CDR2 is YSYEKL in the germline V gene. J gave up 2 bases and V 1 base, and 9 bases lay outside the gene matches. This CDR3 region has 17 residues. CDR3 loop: CASSQGVARGPNYGYTF. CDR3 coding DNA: TGCGCCAGCAGCCAAGGGGTGGCCAGGGGGCCAAACTATGGCTACACCTTC.

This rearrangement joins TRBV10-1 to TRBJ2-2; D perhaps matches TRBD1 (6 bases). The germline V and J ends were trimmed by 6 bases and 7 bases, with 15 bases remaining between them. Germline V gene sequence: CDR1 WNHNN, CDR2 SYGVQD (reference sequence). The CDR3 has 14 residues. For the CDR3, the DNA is TGCGCCAGCAGCCTAACAGGGATAGGCGGGGAGCTGTTTTTT. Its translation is CASSLTGIGGELFF.

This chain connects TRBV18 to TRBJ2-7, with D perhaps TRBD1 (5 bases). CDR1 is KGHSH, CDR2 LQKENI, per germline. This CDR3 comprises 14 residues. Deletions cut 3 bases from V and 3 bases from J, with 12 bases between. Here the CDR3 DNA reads TGTGCCAGCTCACCGCGACAGCCCTACTACGAGCAGTACTTC. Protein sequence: CASSPRQPYYEQYF.

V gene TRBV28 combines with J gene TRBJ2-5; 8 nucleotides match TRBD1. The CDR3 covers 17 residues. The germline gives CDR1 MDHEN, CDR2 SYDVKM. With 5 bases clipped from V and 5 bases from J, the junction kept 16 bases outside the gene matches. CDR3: CASSPVLVTGEGETQYF. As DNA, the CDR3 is TGTGCCAGCAGTCCGGTCCTCGTGACAGGGGAAGGGGAGACCCAGTACTTC.

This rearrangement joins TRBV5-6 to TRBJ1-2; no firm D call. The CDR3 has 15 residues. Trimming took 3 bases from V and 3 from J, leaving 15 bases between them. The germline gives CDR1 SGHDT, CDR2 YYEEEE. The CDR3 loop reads CASSSDQRGDYGYTF. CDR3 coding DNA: TGTGCCAGCAGCTCCGACCAACGGGGAGACTATGGCTACACCTTC.